The clone carrying this T cell receptor (beta chain) occurred once. The germline V gene encodes CDR1 GTSNPN and CDR2 SVGIG (reference sequence). Unmatched junction bases numbered 2, after V lost 2 bases and J lost 1 base. CDR3 size: 14 residues. The data are from a study of Graves' ophthalmopathy and Graves' hyperthyroidism. For repertoire sequencing, the TCR beta CDR3 regions were amplified from RNA transcripts. HTBI-primed RT-PCR formed the first round, and a multiplex PCR formed the second. One entry per CDR3 protein results from TCRdb running MiXCR on the multiplex PCR reads. The table lists about 370,000 distinct CDR3 sequences, about a sixth of them singletons.

Specimen: peripheral blood. This receptor was obtained from an adult woman with stable Graves' hyperthyroidism. The rearrangement uses TRBV30 and TRBJ2-7; TRBD2 matches 10 bases. CDR3 nucleotide sequence: TGTGCCTGGAGTACAGCGGGAGGGTCCTACGAGCAGTACTTC. Amino acid sequence: CAWSTAGGSYEQYF.